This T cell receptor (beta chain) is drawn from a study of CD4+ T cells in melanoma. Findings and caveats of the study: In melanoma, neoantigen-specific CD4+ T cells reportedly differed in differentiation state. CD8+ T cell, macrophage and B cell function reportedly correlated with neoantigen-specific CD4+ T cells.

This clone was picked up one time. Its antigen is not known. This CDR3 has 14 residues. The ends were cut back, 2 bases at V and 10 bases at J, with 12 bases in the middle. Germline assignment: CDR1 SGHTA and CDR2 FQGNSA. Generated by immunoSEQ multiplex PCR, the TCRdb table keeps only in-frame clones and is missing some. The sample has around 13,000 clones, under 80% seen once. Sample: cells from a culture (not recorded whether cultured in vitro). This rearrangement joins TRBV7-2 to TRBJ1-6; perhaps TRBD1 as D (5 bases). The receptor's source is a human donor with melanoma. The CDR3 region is CASSLTGVGSPLHF. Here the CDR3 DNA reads TGTGCCAGCAGCTTAACGGGGGTAGGGTCACCCCTCCACTTT.